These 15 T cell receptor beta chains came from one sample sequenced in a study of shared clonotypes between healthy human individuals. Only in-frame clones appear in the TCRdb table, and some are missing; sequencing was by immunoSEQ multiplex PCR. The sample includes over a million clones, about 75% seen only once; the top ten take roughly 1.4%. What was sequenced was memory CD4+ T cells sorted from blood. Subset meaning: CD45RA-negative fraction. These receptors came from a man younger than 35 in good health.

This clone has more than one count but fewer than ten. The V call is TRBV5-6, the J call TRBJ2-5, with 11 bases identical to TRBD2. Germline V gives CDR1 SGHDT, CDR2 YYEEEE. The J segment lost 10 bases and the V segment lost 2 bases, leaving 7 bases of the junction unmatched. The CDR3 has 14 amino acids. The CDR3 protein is CASSFGLAGGGQYF. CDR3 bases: TGTGCCAGCAGCTTTGGGCTAGCGGGGGGTGGCCAGTACTTC.

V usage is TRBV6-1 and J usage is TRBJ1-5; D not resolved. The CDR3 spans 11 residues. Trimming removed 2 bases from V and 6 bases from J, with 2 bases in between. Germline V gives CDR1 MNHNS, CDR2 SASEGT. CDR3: CASSEFQPQHF. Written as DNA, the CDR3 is TGTGCCAGCAGTGAATTTCAGCCCCAGCATTTT.

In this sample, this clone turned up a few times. CDR3 DNA sequence: TGTGCCAGCAGTAACCCGACTAGCTCCTACGAGCAGTACTTC. It encodes CASSNPTSSYEQYF. V is TRBV6-6 and J is TRBJ2-7; a weak D match, TRBD2 (6 bases). CDR1 is MNHNY and CDR2 is SVGAGI in the germline V gene (reference sequence). With 5 bases removed from V and 0 bases from J, the gap between germline ends came to 11 bases. The CDR3 sequence is 14 residues long.

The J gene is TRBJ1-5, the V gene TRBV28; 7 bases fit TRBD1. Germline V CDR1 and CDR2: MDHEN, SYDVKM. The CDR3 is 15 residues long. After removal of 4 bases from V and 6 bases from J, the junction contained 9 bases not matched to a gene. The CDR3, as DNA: TGTGCCAGCAGTTCGCCCACAGGGGACCGTCAGCCCCAGCATTTT. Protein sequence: CASSSPTGDRQPQHF.

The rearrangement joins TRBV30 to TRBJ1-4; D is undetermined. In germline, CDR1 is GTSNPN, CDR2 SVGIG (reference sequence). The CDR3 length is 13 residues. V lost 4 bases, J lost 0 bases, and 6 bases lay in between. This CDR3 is CAWNPATNEKLFF. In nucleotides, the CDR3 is TGTGCCTGGAACCCTGCAACTAATGAAAAACTGTTTTTT.

CDR3 in DNA: TGTGCCAGCAGCTTCCGCCCCTGGACAGAAACCTACGAGCAGTACTTC. This sequence encodes CASSFRPWTETYEQYF. The chain combines TRBV7-2 with TRBJ2-7, with D possibly matching TRBD1 (6 bases). Germline V lookup: CDR1 SGHTA, CDR2 FQGNSA. The CDR3 is 16 amino acids. The V end was cut by 3 bases, the J end by 2 bases, with 17 bases between.

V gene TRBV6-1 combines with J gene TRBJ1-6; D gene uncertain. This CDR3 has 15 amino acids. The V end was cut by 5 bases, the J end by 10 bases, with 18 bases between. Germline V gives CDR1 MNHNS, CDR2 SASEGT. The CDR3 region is CASSPTALAGSPLHF. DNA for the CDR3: TGTGCCAGCAGTCCAACCGCCCTGGCGGGGTCACCCCTCCACTTT.

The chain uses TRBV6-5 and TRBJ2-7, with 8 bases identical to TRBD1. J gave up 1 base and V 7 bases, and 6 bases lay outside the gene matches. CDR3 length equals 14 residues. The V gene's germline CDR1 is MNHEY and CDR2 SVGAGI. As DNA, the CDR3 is TGTGCCAGCAAGAGGGGACAGGTTTCCTACGAGCAGTACTTC. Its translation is CASKRGQVSYEQYF.

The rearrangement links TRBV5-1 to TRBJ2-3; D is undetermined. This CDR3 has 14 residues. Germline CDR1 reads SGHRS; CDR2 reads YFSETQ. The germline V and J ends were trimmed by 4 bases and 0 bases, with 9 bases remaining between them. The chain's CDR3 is CASSPRASTDTQYF. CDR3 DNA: TGCGCCAGCAGCCCCCGAGCAAGCACAGATACGCAGTATTTT.

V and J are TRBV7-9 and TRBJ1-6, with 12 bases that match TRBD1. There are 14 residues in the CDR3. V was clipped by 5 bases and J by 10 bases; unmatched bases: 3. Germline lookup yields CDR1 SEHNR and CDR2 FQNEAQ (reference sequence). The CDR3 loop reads CASSVGTGGSPLHF. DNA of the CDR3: TGTGCCAGCAGCGTCGGGACAGGGGGCTCACCCCTCCACTTT.

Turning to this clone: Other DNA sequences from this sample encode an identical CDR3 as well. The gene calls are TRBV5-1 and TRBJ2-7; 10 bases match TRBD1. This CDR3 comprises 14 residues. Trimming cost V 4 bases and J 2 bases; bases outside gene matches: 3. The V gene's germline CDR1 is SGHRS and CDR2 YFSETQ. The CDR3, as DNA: TGCGCCAGCAGCCGGACAGGGGGTGCCTACGAGCAGTACTTC. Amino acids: CASSRTGGAYEQYF.

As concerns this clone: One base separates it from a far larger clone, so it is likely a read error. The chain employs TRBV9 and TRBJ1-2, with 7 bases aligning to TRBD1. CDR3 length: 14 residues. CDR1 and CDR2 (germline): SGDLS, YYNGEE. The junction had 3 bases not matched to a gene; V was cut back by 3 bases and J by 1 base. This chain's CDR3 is CASSAGTVNYGYTF. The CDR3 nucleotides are TGTGCCAGCAGCGCCGGGACAGTTAACTATGGCTACACCTTC.

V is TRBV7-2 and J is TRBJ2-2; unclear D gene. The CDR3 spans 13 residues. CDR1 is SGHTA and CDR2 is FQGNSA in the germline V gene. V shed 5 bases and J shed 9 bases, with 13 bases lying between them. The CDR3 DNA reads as TGTGCCAGCAGCCCCGCCCCGTTAAGGGAGCTGTTTTTT. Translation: CASSPAPLRELFF.

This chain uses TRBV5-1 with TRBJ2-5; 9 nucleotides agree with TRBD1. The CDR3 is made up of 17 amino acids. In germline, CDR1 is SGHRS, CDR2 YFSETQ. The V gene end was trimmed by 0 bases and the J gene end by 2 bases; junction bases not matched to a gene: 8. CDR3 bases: TGCGCCAGCAGCTTGGCCAACGTTGGGACAGGGCAAGAGACCCAGTACTTC. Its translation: CASSLANVGTGQETQYF.

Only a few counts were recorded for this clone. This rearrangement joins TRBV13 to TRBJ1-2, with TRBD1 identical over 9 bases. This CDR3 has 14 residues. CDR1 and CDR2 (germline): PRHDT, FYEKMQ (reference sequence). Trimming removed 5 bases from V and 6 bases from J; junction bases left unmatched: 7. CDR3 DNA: TGTGCCAGCAGCCTAACAGGGACAGGGCATGGCTACACCTTC. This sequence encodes CASSLTGTGHGYTF.